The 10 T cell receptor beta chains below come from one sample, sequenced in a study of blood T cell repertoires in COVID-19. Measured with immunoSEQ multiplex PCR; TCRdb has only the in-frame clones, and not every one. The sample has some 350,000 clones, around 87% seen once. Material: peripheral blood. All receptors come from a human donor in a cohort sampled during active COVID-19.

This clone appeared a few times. In nucleotides, the CDR3 is TGTGCCAGCAGTGGCGGGACAGGGCAGCATCAGCCCCAGCATTTT. Translating gives CASSGGTGQHQPQHF. The chain has TRBV2 and TRBJ1-5; TRBD1 matches 9 bases. This CDR3 has 15 residues. CDR1 is SNHLY, CDR2 FYNNEI, per germline. V was clipped by 4 bases and J by 5 bases; unmatched bases: 6.

CDR3 sequence: CASSHVRTSGYNEQFF. The CDR3 nucleotides read TGTGCCAGCAGTCACGTTAGGACTAGCGGATACAATGAGCAGTTCTTC. The chain carries TRBV7-8 and TRBJ2-1; TRBD2 matches 10 bases. The CDR3 is 16 amino acids. Germline V CDR1 and CDR2: SGHVS, FQNEAQ. The junction had 9 bases not matched to a gene; V was cut back by 6 bases and J by 4 bases.

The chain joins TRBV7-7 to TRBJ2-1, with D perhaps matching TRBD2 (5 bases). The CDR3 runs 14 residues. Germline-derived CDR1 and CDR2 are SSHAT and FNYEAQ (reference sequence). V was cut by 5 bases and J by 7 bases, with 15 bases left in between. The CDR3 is CASSLGGEANEQFF. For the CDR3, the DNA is TGTGCCAGCAGCCTAGGAGGCGAAGCTAATGAGCAGTTCTTC.

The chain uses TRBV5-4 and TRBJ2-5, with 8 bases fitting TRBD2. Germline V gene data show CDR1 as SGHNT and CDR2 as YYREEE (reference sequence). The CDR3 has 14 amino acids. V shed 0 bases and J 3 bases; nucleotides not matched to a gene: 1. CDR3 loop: CASSLVSGEETQYF. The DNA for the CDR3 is TGTGCCAGCAGCTTGGTTAGCGGGGAAGAGACCCAGTACTTC.

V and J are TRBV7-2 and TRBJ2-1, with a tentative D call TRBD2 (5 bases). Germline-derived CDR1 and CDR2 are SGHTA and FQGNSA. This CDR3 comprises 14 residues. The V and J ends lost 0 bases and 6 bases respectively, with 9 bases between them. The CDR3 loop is CASSLAGVFNEQFF. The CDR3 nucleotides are TGTGCCAGCAGCTTAGCGGGAGTATTCAATGAGCAGTTCTTC. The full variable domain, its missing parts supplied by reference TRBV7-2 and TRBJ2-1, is GAGVSQSPSNKVTEKGKDVELRCDPISGHTALYWYRQSLGQGLEFLIYFQGNSAPDKSGLPSDRFSAERTGGSVSTLTIQRTQQEDSAVYLCASSLAGVFNEQFFGPGTRLTVL.

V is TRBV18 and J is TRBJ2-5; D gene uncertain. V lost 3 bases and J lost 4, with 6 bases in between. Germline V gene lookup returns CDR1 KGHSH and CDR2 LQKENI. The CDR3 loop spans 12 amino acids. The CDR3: CASSPRVETQYF. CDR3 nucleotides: TGTGCCAGCTCACCTCGTGTAGAGACCCAGTACTTC. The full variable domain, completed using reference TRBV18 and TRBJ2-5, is NAGVMQNPRHLVRRRGQEARLRCSPMKGHSHVYWYRQLPEEGLKFMVYLQKENIIDESGMPKERFSAEFPKEGPSILRIQQVVRGDSAAYFCASSPRVETQYFGPGTRLLVL.

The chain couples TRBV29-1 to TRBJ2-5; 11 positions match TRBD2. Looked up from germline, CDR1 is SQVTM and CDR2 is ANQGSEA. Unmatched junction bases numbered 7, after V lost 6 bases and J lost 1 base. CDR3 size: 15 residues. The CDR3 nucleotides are TGCAGCGTACGACTAGCGGGGTTCCTCCAAGAGACCCAGTACTTC. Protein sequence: CSVRLAGFLQETQYF.

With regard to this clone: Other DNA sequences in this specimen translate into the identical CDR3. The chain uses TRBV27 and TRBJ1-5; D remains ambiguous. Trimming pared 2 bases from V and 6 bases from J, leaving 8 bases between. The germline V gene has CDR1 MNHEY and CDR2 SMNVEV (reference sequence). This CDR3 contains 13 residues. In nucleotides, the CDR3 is TGTGCCAGCAGTTTAAGGGAGGGTCAGCCCCAGCATTTT. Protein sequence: CASSLREGQPQHF.

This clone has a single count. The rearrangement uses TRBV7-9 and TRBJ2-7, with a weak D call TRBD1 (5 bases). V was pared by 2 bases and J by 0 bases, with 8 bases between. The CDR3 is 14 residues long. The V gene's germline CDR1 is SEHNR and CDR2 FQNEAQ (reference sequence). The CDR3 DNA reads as TGTGCCAGCAGCTTAAGGGGTCACTCCTACGAGCAGTACTTC. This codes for CASSLRGHSYEQYF.

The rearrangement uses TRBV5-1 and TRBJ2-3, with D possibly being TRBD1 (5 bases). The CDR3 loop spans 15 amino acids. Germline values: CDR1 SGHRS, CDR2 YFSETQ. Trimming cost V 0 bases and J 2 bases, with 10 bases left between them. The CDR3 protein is CASSLEAGLTDTQYF. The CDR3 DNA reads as TGCGCCAGCAGCTTGGAGGCAGGGCTCACAGATACGCAGTATTTT. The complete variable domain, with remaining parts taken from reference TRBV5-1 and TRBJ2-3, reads KAGVTQTPRYLIKTRGQQVTLSCSPISGHRSVSWYQQTPGQGLQFLFEYFSETQRNKGNFPGRFSGRQFSNSRSEMNVSTLELGDSALYLCASSLEAGLTDTQYFGPGTRLTVL.